This T cell receptor (beta chain) appears in the sequencing data of a study of cytomegalovirus exposure and HLA in healthy donors (dated by TCRdb to about 2017). Study-wide context: According to an earlier analysis of around 600 of the donors, 200 million or so T cells yielded some 110 million unique TCR beta sequences and around 280 Gb of sequence data. An early release that covered about 600 HLA-typed donors contained approximately 300 gigabases of sequencing data and 85 million to 100 million unique TCR sequences. Of the roughly 400 genotyped donors, 65% to 90% fell in the genetic ancestry cluster associated with self-reported Caucasian donors. The study aimed to test whether signatures of past pathogen exposure could be identified by cataloging public T cell receptors. Using immunosequencing, the study profiled T cell repertoires from 666 subjects and related those repertoires to cytomegalovirus serostatus. Along with the roughly 700-subject first cohort, a separate validation cohort of approximately 110 different subjects was used. To predict cytomegalovirus infection status, the study brought together high-throughput TCR immunosequencing, statistical association of individual TCRs with disease status, and machine learning. A later analysis re-analyzed previously published TCR beta repertoires from several hundred donors and added high-resolution HLA genotyping to study TCR occurrence patterns. Rather than drawing on any new phenotypic data, the later analysis identified candidate immune exposures from TCR beta sequences and the way those sequences occurred across donors. In an earlier analysis of several hundred of the donors, high-throughput TCR beta sequencing was used to judge whether each TCR beta V gene segment behaved as functional or pseudogenic. Alongside the repertoire data, information on donor age, sex, ethnicity and CMV serostatus was compiled. Genome-wide SNP genotypes for about three fifths of the roughly 670 donors were used in a later genetic analysis, which treated that subset as a discovery cohort. All discovery cohort repertoires had been generated on a single sequencing platform. Both class I and class II loci were covered by HLA typing, at four-digit resolution. Typing coverage varied by locus: about 629-640 donors for A, B, C, DRB1 and DQB1; roughly 500 for DQA1; over 600 for DPA1; roughly 450 for DPB1. About 5 DR-DQ haplotypes were handled as single units for association and clustering, since linkage in the cohort was strong. Across about 370 genotyped donors of the cohort, an average of roughly 200,000 unique TCR beta nucleotide sequences per donor were sequenced, and roughly a sixth of those sequences were non-productive.

Worth noting for this clone: Which antigen it targets is not known.

The CDR3 starts with the cysteine, ends with the phenylalanine, and has 14 residues. The read is trimmed to its CDR3 DNA, 42 bases read in frame from base 1. The germline V gene (reference sequence) specifies MNHEY as CDR1 and SMNVEV as CDR2. Relative to germline, V is 7 bases shorter and J is 0 bases shorter, with 12 bases between their ends. Results the study describes overall, beyond this receptor: A group of highly shared sequence variants was considered likely to be a technical artifact of the sequencing pipeline. In vitro tests confirmed that a few of the cytomegalovirus-associated TCR beta chains recognize cytomegalovirus antigens. In both the original and validation cohorts, the classifier was reported to diagnose cytomegalovirus status with high specificity and sensitivity. About 15 rarely observed V segments, including chromosome 9 orphons, were excluded from the earlier analysis of a few hundred of the donors because counts were too low. V-gene and J-gene trimming of TCR beta chains was associated with a missense DCLRE1C variant in a later genetic analysis, and the association was replicated in an independent cohort. Sequencing depth was assumed to be roughly uniform across donors in the presence/absence analyses, though that assumption may not hold. A later analysis reported that several top co-occurrence clusters appeared linked to parvovirus B19, influenza, CMV and Epstein-Barr virus. In this cohort, only TCR beta chains were sequenced, and detectable features were limited by the absence of alpha or paired-chain data. In a later analysis, TCR association rates were found to vary across HLA loci, with the most associated TCRs seen for DRB1 alleles and the fewest for HLA-C alleles. When HLA alleles, especially DR and DQ, strongly co-occurred, TCR associations were difficult to assign to individual alleles. For the cohort, immune exposure information was limited to CMV serostatus. In an earlier analysis of around 500 of the donors, most TCR beta V segments appeared in productive rearrangements about 87% or about 30% of the time, broadly matching IMGT annotations. Most TCR sequences were seen in very few donors, while some public TCRs were found in many individuals. Specific HLA alleles were associated with over 15,000 TCR beta sequences at a false discovery rate of 0.05 in a later analysis. Linkage disequilibrium might explain the correlated functional status among segregating V segments, but an unknown experimental factor could not be ruled out. In a later analysis, most CMV-associated TCR beta chains were found to appear HLA-restricted, with HLA associations seemingly driven largely by CMV exposure. The authors suggested that the approach could potentially be generalized to other disease states and immunological phenotypes. In a later genetic analysis, fewer N-insertions in productive TCRs were reported among donors in an Asian-associated ancestry cluster than the 666-donor mean. In a later analysis, HLA-associated TCR beta chains showed more clonal expansion and lower generation probabilities than non-associated chains that were equally common. Some IMGT-functional V segments, including TRBV6-2 and TRBV6-3, could not be distinguished by the 87-base-pair reads and were therefore excluded. A total of 150 to 200 TCR beta chains were listed by the study as associated with cytomegalovirus. A further reported finding was that TCR beta sequences accurately predicted the HLA-A and HLA-B alleles for most subjects in the first cohort. Because HLA typing was unavailable for some donors at each locus, only the typed subset was used in association tests.

In total, approximately 700 healthy bone marrow donors made up the cohort. At the time of sampling, every cohort member was nominally healthy, though immune exposures that went unrecorded were likely present. The donor tested CMV seronegative and was one of the 352 seronegative cohort members. Each donor provided a peripheral blood sample, and peripheral blood mononuclear cells were used for TCR beta sequencing. Genomic DNA was extracted from the blood cell samples with the Qiagen DNeasy Blood Extraction Kit. The protocol used for the library was the immunoSEQ multiplex PCR assay. The multiplex PCR relied on a mix of 60 forward primers for TCR Vbeta segments and 13 reverse primers for TCR Jbeta segments. Amplification of the CDR3 region of rearranged TCR beta genes was performed with a multiplex PCR assay on genomic DNA. The Illumina HiSeq System was used to sequence the amplified TCR beta libraries as 87-base-pair reads. The source study handled its data this way. Across the 500 to 850 repertoires, a later analysis counted 75 million to 90 million unique TCR beta chains, approximately 10 million of which were shared by at least two donors. To remove PCR and sequencing errors, raw reads were error-corrected and collapsed into unique sequences using a nearest-neighbor algorithm that merged closely related sequences. Alignment of CDR3 sequences to IMGT reference sequences was used to assign V, D and J gene segments. Each retained sequence needed at least a six-nucleotide match to both a V gene segment and a J gene segment. Rearrangements were classified as productive when the CDR3 lacked stop codons and remained in frame with V and J, and all other rearrangements were classified as non-productive. Following IMGT convention, CDR3 was defined as the stretch from the second conserved V-encoded cysteine up to the conserved J-encoded phenylalanine. Sequences without an unambiguous match to a single V gene segment were excluded from the earlier analysis of about 630 of the donors. In an earlier analysis of around 600 of the donors, V segments were called functional above 56.7% productive rearrangements and were called segregating when the between-donor standard deviation exceeded 5%. A statistical classification framework was built for diagnosing cytomegalovirus status from the catalog of TCR beta chain sequences. A later analysis assigned V and J genes by comparing TCR nucleotide sequences with IMGT/GENE-DB human TR gene sequences. A later analysis assigned CDR3 sequences and most-parsimonious VDJ recombination scenarios with the TCRdist pipeline. In a later analysis, each TCR beta chain was defined by its CDR3 amino acid sequence together with its V-gene family, and reads without a unique V-gene family were excluded. To address suspected cross-contamination and a sequencing artifact, a later analysis removed a few hundred highly shared, low-generation-probability nucleotide sequences. In a later analysis, a clonal expansion index for each public chain was calculated from normalized within-repertoire ranks of inferred template counts. In a later analysis, generation probabilities were computed with a VDJ recombination model fitted to out-of-frame rearrangements, and the resulting probabilities were checked against IGoR. In a later analysis, hypergeometric tests were used to score TCR-TCR, TCR-HLA and TCR-CMV co-occurrence, with a repertoire-size bias correction applied to TCR pairs. In a later analysis, false discovery rates were estimated by permuting HLA or CMV assignments 20 times. In a later analysis, co-occurring TCRs were grouped using DBSCAN, with TCRdist sequence similarity added in when clustering inside HLA-allele-positive subsets. Co-occurrence clustering excluded repertoires with fewer than 30,000 or more than 120,000 public chains, plus five with anomalous nucleotide sharing. The table was pulled from immuneACCESS by TCRdb, which kept in-frame rearrangements only. Such tables lose some clones; where checked, under half of the loss comes from unresolved V genes, and the rest has no known cause. V, J and clone size are those of that table, while D and trimming were read from the DNA. The data table for this sample lists about 96,000 clones. The ten most abundant clones make up around 3.4% of the sample.

Sample: PBMCs. This sequence was found in a woman under 40 in good health and CMV-seronegative. The V gene is TRBV27 and the J gene is TRBJ1-2, with the D gene call left open. CDR3 sequence: CASKTEATNYGYTF. The DNA sequence is given as TGTGCCAGCAAAACAGAAGCTACTAACTATGGCTACACCTTC.